Sequencing of this T cell receptor (beta chain) was carried out in a study of shared clonotypes between healthy human individuals. Study-wide background: Per donor, three plates held CD4 naive cells, three held CD4 memory, two held CD8 naive and one held CD8 memory.

The sample holds one count of this clone. CDR1 is SGHAT, CDR2 FQDESV, per germline (reference sequence). The V end was cut by 2 bases, the J end by 2 bases, with 7 bases between. The CDR3 contains 13 residues. Assay: immunoSEQ multiplex PCR; the TCRdb copy retains only in-frame clones and omits some. The sample lists over a million clones; about 77% were seen once. V is TRBV11-1 and J is TRBJ2-7, with D unresolved. The receptor's source is a man aged 18 to 30 in good health. The sample taken for sequencing was memory CD4+ T cells sorted from blood. The subset here: CD45RA-negative fraction. CDR3 sequence reads: CASSLHLAYEQYF. The DNA of the CDR3 is TGTGCCAGCAGCTTACATCTGGCCTACGAGCAGTACTTC.